The 25 T cell receptor beta chains in this list originate from one sample, sequenced in a study of CD8 T cells in ankylosing spondylitis (dated 2017 in TCRdb). Library preparation was by 5' RACE. The sequencer was an Illumina HiSeq 2500. In TCRdb, the public reads were trimmed at Q25 with fastp and aligned with MiXCR, with productive beta chains retained. Each entry merges the rows of one CDR3 protein and shows their most common DNA and genes. For this sample there are under 300,000 distinct CDR3 sequences; roughly 10% appear just once. The ten largest clones take up less than 8% of the sample. Sequenced sample: blood, either unsorted or a sorted T cell fraction (not recorded which). These receptor sequences come from a male donor with ankylosing spondylitis or in good health (not recorded which).

In its sample, this clonotype was seen a few times. The chain uses TRBV15 and TRBJ2-1, with D unclear. V was clipped by 1 base and J by 5 bases, with 6 bases between them. The length of the CDR3 is 13 residues. In germline, CDR1 is LNHNV, CDR2 YYDKDF (reference sequence). The CDR3 nucleotides are TGTGCCACCAGCAGAGGTAACGACAATGAGCAGTTCTTC. It yields the protein CATSRGNDNEQFF.

A few counts support this clonotype. This rearrangement joins TRBV12-3 or TRBV12-4 to TRBJ2-6; no clear D gene. The CDR3 extends over 14 amino acids. V lost 5 bases and J lost 3, with 8 bases in between. The CDR3 loop reads CASSQARGANVLTF. The CDR3 DNA sequence: TGTGCCAGCAGTCAAGCCCGTGGGGCCAACGTCCTGACTTTC.

This clonotype has more than one count but fewer than ten. The chain recombines TRBV2 with TRBJ2-2, with D hard to call. V gave up 7 bases and J gave up 6 bases, with 12 bases separating them. The length of the CDR3 is 13 residues. Per germline, CDR1 SNHLY and CDR2 FYNNEI. The CDR3 spells CASNSPNPGELFF. The CDR3 nucleotides are TGTGCCAGCAACTCTCCCAATCCCGGGGAGCTGTTTTTT.

The sample holds many counts of this clonotype. The gene calls are TRBV7-2 and TRBJ2-1; the D is unclear. V was trimmed by 0 bases and J by 3 bases, leaving 9 bases between them. The CDR3 sequence is 15 residues long. Germline lookup yields CDR1 SGHTA and CDR2 FQGNSA. The chain's CDR3 is CASSLAGRNYNEQFF. The CDR3 region has the DNA TGTGCCAGCAGCTTAGCGGGCAGGAACTACAATGAGCAGTTCTTC.

This clonotype was seen many times. The rearrangement joins TRBV29-1 to TRBJ2-7; the match to TRBD1 covers 8 bases. Trimming cost V 7 bases and J 4 bases; bases outside gene matches: 6. The CDR3 is made up of 12 amino acids. Germline CDR1 reads SQVTM; CDR2 reads ANQGSEA. The CDR3 spells CSAGTGPYEQYF. The DNA for the CDR3 is TGCAGCGCCGGGACAGGTCCGTACGAGCAGTACTTC.

The sample holds a few counts of this clonotype. The chain recombines TRBV7-9 with TRBJ2-2; D is possibly TRBD1 or TRBD2 (5 bases each). CDR1 and CDR2 (germline): SEHNR, FQNEAQ (reference sequence). V shed 10 bases and J shed 1 base, with 13 bases lying between them. This CDR3 region has 14 residues. CDR3 nucleotide sequence: TGTGCCATTCTCGGGACCGAGAACACCGGGGAGCTGTTTTTT. Translating it yields CAILGTENTGELFF.

This clonotype came up a few times. The chain carries TRBV18 and TRBJ2-3; tentatively, D is TRBD1 or TRBD2 (5 bases each). The CDR3 runs to 15 residues. Germline values: CDR1 KGHSH, CDR2 LQKENI. Trimming took 5 bases from V and 0 from J, leaving 12 bases between them. The CDR3: CASSRNGASTDTQYF. The DNA of the CDR3 is TGTGCCAGCTCAAGAAACGGGGCCAGCACAGATACGCAGTATTTT. Variable domain in full (rest from reference TRBV18 and TRBJ2-3): NAGVMQNPRHLVRRRGQEARLRCSPMKGHSHVYWYRQLPEEGLKFMVYLQKENIIDESGMPKERFSAEFPKEGPSILRIQQVVRGDSAAYFCASSRNGASTDTQYFGPGTRLTVL.

This clonotype came up once. V is TRBV6-2 or TRBV6-3 and J is TRBJ2-6, with D tentatively TRBD1 or TRBD2 (8 bases each). There are 16 residues in the CDR3. CDR1 and CDR2 from the germline V gene are MNHEY and SVGEGT. V lost 6 bases and J lost 7, with 19 bases in between. The DNA for the CDR3 is TGTGCCAGCAGCAGCGGGGGACAGGACGGTGCCAACGTCCTGACTTTC. Amino acid sequence: CASSSGGQDGANVLTF.

This clonotype occurred many times. The chain has TRBV12-3 or TRBV12-4 and TRBJ2-2, with TRBD1 as a possible D gene (6 bases). Trimming removed 1 base from V and 2 bases from J, with 11 bases in between. This CDR3 comprises 16 residues. CDR3 DNA sequence: TGTGCCAGCAGTTTAGGGGCAGGGGCAAACACCGGGGAGCTGTTTTTT. The encoded protein is CASSLGAGANTGELFF.

This clonotype was seen many times. V and J are TRBV5-1 and TRBJ1-1; D remains unclear. The V gene's germline CDR1 is SGHRS and CDR2 YFSETQ. The CDR3 consists of 13 residues. V lost 0 bases to trimming and J lost 6 bases, with 9 bases between them. The CDR3, as DNA: TGCGCCAGCAGCTTGGACCCCAGCGCTGAAGCTTTCTTT. It is translated as CASSLDPSAEAFF.

In this sample, this clonotype turned up a few times. CDR3 loop: CSASDRESQPQHF. CDR3 sequence (DNA): TGCAGTGCTTCGGACAGGGAGAGTCAGCCCCAGCATTTT. The rearrangement joins TRBV20-1 to TRBJ1-5; TRBD1 matches 8 bases. The junction had 6 bases not matched to a gene; V was cut back by 5 bases and J by 6 bases. The CDR3 sequence is 13 residues long. Germline CDR1 is DFQATT and CDR2 is SNEGSKA (reference sequence).

There are many counts of this clonotype. The rearrangement uses TRBV5-1 and TRBJ2-2, with 11 bases fitting TRBD2. This CDR3 has 16 amino acids. V was clipped by 3 bases and J by 5 bases; unmatched bases: 6. Germline CDR1 and CDR2: SGHRS and YFSETQ. The CDR3 is CASSSTSGSWTGELFF. CDR3 coding DNA: TGCGCCAGCAGCTCCACTAGCGGGAGCTGGACCGGGGAGCTGTTTTTT.

This clonotype was counted ten times or more. This chain uses TRBV12-3 or TRBV12-4 with TRBJ2-1; D is unresolved. The CDR3 sequence is 14 residues long. V gave up 2 bases and J gave up 5 bases, with 10 bases separating them. CDR3 in amino acids: CASSLNFRNNEQFF. In nucleotides, the CDR3 is TGTGCCAGCAGTTTAAATTTCCGAAACAATGAGCAGTTCTTC.

There are many counts of this clonotype. CDR3 amino acids: CSAGLAGGYNEQFF. Here the CDR3 DNA reads TGCAGTGCGGGACTAGCGGGGGGTTACAATGAGCAGTTCTTC. V and J are TRBV20-1 and TRBJ2-1; TRBD2 agrees at 15 bases. Germline trimming cut 6 bases from V and 4 bases from J; bases unmatched to any gene: 1. The CDR3 sequence is 14 residues long. The germline V gene encodes CDR1 DFQATT and CDR2 SNEGSKA (reference sequence).

The genes are TRBV11-2 and TRBJ2-3; 9 bases align to TRBD2. The germline V gene encodes CDR1 SGHAT and CDR2 FQNNGV. This CDR3 is built from 15 residues. J gave up 2 bases and V 3 bases, and 3 bases lay outside the gene matches. CDR3 nucleotides: TGTGCCAGCAGCTTTCTAGCGGGACACACAGATACGCAGTATTTT. It is translated as CASSFLAGHTDTQYF.

In this sample, this clonotype turned up many times. Mismatch with germline at one junction end may stem from a read error. The chain links TRBV9 to TRBJ2-1; D assignment may be TRBD1 or TRBD2 (5 bases each). The CDR3 extends over 13 amino acids. The germline CDR1 and CDR2 sequences are SGDLS and YYNGEE. This chain's CDR3 is CASSVNEGTLPSF. Here the CDR3 DNA reads TGTGCCAGCAGCGTCAATGAGGGGACCCTTCCCTCCTTC.

This clonotype was seen many times. This sequence joins TRBV5-1 and TRBJ1-1; no reliable D call. The CDR3 consists of 15 residues. V lost 1 base to trimming and J lost 4 bases, with 14 bases between them. Germline CDR1 reads SGHRS; CDR2 reads YFSETQ. CDR3 bases: TGCGCCAGCAGCTTGAATCCTCAGGCCGGCACTGAAGCTTTCTTT. Encoded protein: CASSLNPQAGTEAFF.

The table lists this clonotype with a few counts. The chain joins TRBV6-2 or TRBV6-3 to TRBJ1-1, with 7 bases that match TRBD1. Trimming removed 2 bases from V and 4 bases from J; junction bases left unmatched: 7. Per germline, CDR1 MNHEY and CDR2 SVGEGT. CDR3 size: 15 residues. The CDR3 DNA sequence: TGTGCCAGCAGTTACAACAACAGGGGAGGCACTGAAGCTTTCTTT. Protein product: CASSYNNRGGTEAFF.

This clonotype was recorded at least ten times. The chain combines TRBV20-1 with TRBJ2-7, with 14 bases aligning to TRBD2. Trimming took 3 bases from V and 5 from J; bases not matched to a gene: 3. From germline, CDR1 is DFQATT and CDR2 SNEGSKA (reference sequence). The CDR3 is 14 amino acids. The CDR3 protein is CSARPGLAGDEQYF. The CDR3 bases are TGCAGTGCTAGGCCGGGACTAGCGGGAGACGAGCAGTACTTC.

In this sample, this clonotype turned up a few times. The chain couples TRBV5-6 to TRBJ2-3; D gene ambiguous. Trimming removed 5 bases from V and 6 bases from J, with 13 bases in between. CDR3 length: 13 amino acids. CDR1 is SGHDT and CDR2 is YYEEEE in the germline V gene. In nucleotides, the CDR3 is TGTGCCAGCAGTCACGTAAGGCCGGATACGCAGTATTTT. Protein: CASSHVRPDTQYF. Drawing the rest from reference TRBV5-6 and TRBJ2-3, the complete variable domain is DAGVTQSPTHLIKTRGQQVTLRCSPKSGHDTVSWYQQALGQGPQFIFQYYEEEERQRGNFPDRFSGHQFPNYSSELNVNALLLGDSALYLCASSHVRPDTQYFGPGTRLTVL.

This clonotype has a handful of counts. The rearrangement links TRBV7-9 to TRBJ1-5, with D unclear. In germline, CDR1 is SEHNR, CDR2 FQNEAQ (reference sequence). V dropped 1 base and J dropped 5 bases, with 9 bases sitting between them. The length of the CDR3 is 14 residues. CDR3 region: CASSLGLRDQPQHF. The CDR3, as DNA: TGTGCCAGCAGCTTAGGGCTGAGAGATCAGCCCCAGCATTTT. Full variable domain (remainder filled in from reference TRBV7-9 and TRBJ1-5): DTGVSQNPRHKITKRGQNVTFRCDPISEHNRLYWYRQTLGQGPEFLTYFQNEAQLEKSRLLSDRFSAERPKGSFSTLEIQRTEQGDSAMYLCASSLGLRDQPQHFGDGTRLSIL.

The chain links TRBV20-1 to TRBJ2-3, with TRBD2 identical over 9 bases. CDR3 length: 14 amino acids. Germline CDR1 and CDR2: DFQATT and SNEGSKA (reference sequence). The ends lost 5 bases at V and 4 bases at J; junction bases unmatched: 7. The DNA for the CDR3 is TGCAGTGCTCCACCGGAGCGGGAGGCAGATACGCAGTATTTT. This gives the protein CSAPPEREADTQYF.

The table lists this clonotype with many counts. The chain couples TRBV6-1 to TRBJ2-5, with a tentative D call TRBD2 (5 bases). The CDR3 sequence is 14 residues long. Germline CDR1 MNHNS, CDR2 SASEGT. V was cut by 6 bases and J by 2 bases, with 13 bases left in between. The CDR3 DNA is TGTGCCAGCAGCCGCACGGGATCTCAAGAGACCCAGTACTTC. Translating gives CASSRTGSQETQYF.

This clonotype was counted many times. This rearrangement joins TRBV20-1 to TRBJ1-1; TRBD1 is a possible D gene (6 bases). The V gene's germline CDR1 is DFQATT and CDR2 SNEGSKA (reference sequence). The germline V and J ends were trimmed by 3 bases and 2 bases, with 22 bases remaining between them. This CDR3 has 17 residues. CDR3 amino acids: CSASPRGGRFGNTEAFF. CDR3 nucleotides: TGCAGTGCTAGCCCGAGGGGGGGTAGATTTGGAAACACTGAAGCTTTCTTT.

There are many counts of this clonotype. The chain carries TRBV12-3 or TRBV12-4 and TRBJ2-2; a possible D gene is TRBD2 (5 bases). The CDR3 contains 17 residues. V was shortened by 6 bases and J by 0 bases, with 17 bases between the two germline ends. The chain's CDR3 is CASSFGRSGANTGELFF. CDR3 DNA sequence: TGTGCCAGCAGCTTTGGTCGGAGCGGCGCGAACACCGGGGAGCTGTTTTTT.